This T cell receptor (beta chain) was recovered during a study of cytomegalovirus exposure and HLA in healthy donors. Primers for the PCR totalled 60 Vbeta and 13 Jbeta. The repertoire was sequenced with immunoSEQ multiplex PCR; TCRdb's copy has only in-frame clones and lacks some. Its table lists under 65,000 clones. The CDR3 runs to 13 residues. Germline V gene lookup returns CDR1 LNHDA and CDR2 SQIVND (reference sequence). Trimming cost V 7 bases and J 4 bases, with 11 bases left between them. This TCR was recovered from a woman aged 30 to 39 in good health and CMV-seropositive. The chain carries TRBV19 and TRBJ1-5, with D hard to call. Sequences were obtained from PBMCs. For the CDR3, the DNA is TGTGCCAGTACCGTGACTCAAAATCAGCCCCAGCATTTT. Encoded protein: CASTVTQNQPQHF.